Presented here are 5 T cell receptor beta chains from one specimen sequenced in a study of CD8+ T cells in alopecia areata (dated by TCRdb to 2017 to 2018). Cells from pooled mouse cutaneous lymph nodes were stained for CD4, CD8alpha, NKG2D, NKG2ACE and other markers and then sorted on a BD Influx. Receptors were amplified or captured by the immunoSEQ multiplex PCR assay. RNA was extracted from all samples and reverse transcribed into cDNA, which served as template for TCR sequencing. What TCRdb holds here is the immuneACCESS table cut down to in-frame rearrangements. Part of the clones is not present; checked against another copy, under half of the missing clones reflect an unresolved V gene, and the others are unexplained. The data for this sample show about 8,700 clones, each detected more than once. Approximately 18% of the sample is in the top ten clones. The sequenced sample consisted of CD8+ T cells sorted from a lymph node. The receptors were gathered from a C3H/HeJ mouse with alopecia areata. Mice from this strain have the MHC haplotype H2-k.

This clone was observed many times. Here the gene names and germline are mouse. The observed sequence ends 4 residues before the CDR3 terminus, with the missing tail filled in from the germline J gene. This sequence joins TRBV17 and TRBJ2-7, with 9 bases fitting TRBD1. Germline V CDR1 and CDR2: MNHDT, YYDKIL. This CDR3 spans 14 amino acids. Trimming took 1 base from V and 2 from J; bases not matched to a gene: 0. The CDR3 protein is CASSRGTGAYEQYF. The part of the CDR3 DNA that was read is TGTGCTAGCAGTAGAGGGACAGGGGCCTAT.

This clone was found many times. Gene names refer to mouse genes. The missing CDR3 end, 4 residues past where the read stops, is filled in from the germline J gene. V and J are TRBV19 and TRBJ2-4, with 8 bases identical to TRBD2. Germline values: CDR1 FNHDT, CDR2 SITEND (reference sequence). The V and J ends lost 5 bases and 3 bases, in that order; junction bases with no gene match: 2. The CDR3 is 13 residues long. CDR3 region: CASSLGGQNTLYF. The sequenced CDR3 bases are TGTGCCAGCAGCCTGGGGGGACAAAAC.

This clone was recorded at least ten times. Gene and germline names: mouse. The read comes to an end 3 residues before the CDR3 does, leaving the germline J gene to fill in the end. Other nucleotide sequences in the sample specify the same CDR3. The J gene is TRBJ1-6, the V gene TRBV5; 7 bases line up with TRBD1. TRBJ1-6 is sorted into the ORF group, with uncertain function. This CDR3 contains 16 residues. V lost 4 bases to trimming and J lost 0 bases; unmatched junction nucleotides: 3. CDR1 and CDR2 from the germline V gene are LGHNA and YNLKQL (reference sequence). The covered CDR3 bases are TGTGCCAGCAGCCCACAGGGGAATTCCTATAATTCGCCC. Its translation is CASSPQGNSYNSP. The complete CDR3 protein is CASSPQGNSYNSPLYF.

Ten or more counts support this clone. Here the gene names and germline are mouse. The read terminates 4 residues before the CDR3 end, so the remaining end is supplied by the germline J gene. This chain joins TRBV13-1 and TRBJ2-5; the D gene is possibly TRBD1 (6 bases). This CDR3 is built from 13 residues. CDR1 is NSHNY and CDR2 is SYGAGN in the germline V gene. The DNA read from the CDR3 is TGTGCCAGCAGTGACAACAGGGAAGAC. As protein: CASSDNRED. In full, the CDR3 is CASSDNREDTQYF.

This clone appeared a few times. The listed genes are named as in mouse. The read terminates 4 residues before the CDR3 end, so the remaining end is supplied by the germline J gene. The chain has TRBV5 and TRBJ2-5; D not certain. Per the germline V gene, CDR1 is LGHNA and CDR2 is YNLKQL (reference sequence). Trimming took off 1 base at V and 0 bases at J, with 8 bases between the two ends. The CDR3 runs to 15 residues. This chain's CDR3 is CASSQGWFNQDTQYF. The sequenced CDR3 bases are TGTGCCAGCAGCCAAGGCTGGTTTAACCAAGAC.